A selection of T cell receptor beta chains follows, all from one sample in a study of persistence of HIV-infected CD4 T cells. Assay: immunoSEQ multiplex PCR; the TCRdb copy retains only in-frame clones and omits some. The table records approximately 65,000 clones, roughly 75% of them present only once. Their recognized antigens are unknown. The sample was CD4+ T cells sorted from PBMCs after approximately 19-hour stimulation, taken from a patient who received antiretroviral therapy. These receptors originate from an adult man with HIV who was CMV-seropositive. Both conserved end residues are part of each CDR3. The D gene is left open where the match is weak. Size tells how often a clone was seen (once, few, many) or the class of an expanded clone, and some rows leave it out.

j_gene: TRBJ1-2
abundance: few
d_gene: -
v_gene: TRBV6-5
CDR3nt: TGTGCCAGCAGTCGACAGAGAGGGGCACACACCTTC
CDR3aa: CASSRQRGAHTF

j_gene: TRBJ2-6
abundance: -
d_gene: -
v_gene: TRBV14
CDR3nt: TGTGCCAGCAGCCAAGCAGGGACTGGGGCCAACGTCCTGACTTTC
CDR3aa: CASSQAGTGANVLTF

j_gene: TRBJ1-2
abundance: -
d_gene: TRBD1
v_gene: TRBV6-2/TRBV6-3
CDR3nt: TGTGCCAGCAGTTTTTATAAGGGGGCCAGCGGGTCGTCTAACTATGGCTACACCTTC
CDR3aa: CASSFYKGASGSSNYGYTF

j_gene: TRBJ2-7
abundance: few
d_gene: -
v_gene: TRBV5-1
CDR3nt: TGCGCCAGCAGCTTCGGCACAGCCGCCTACGAGCAGTACTTC
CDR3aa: CASSFGTAAYEQYF

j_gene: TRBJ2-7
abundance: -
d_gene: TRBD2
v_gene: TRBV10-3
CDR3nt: TGTGCCATCAGTGAGGGAACAACTAGCGAAAAGCAGTACTTC
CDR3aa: CAISEGTTSEKQYF

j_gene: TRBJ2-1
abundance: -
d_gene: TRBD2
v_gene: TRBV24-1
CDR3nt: TGTGCCACCAGTGATTTTGGAGCGGGGGCCAGGAGGAATGAGCAGTTCTTC
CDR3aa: CATSDFGAGARRNEQFF

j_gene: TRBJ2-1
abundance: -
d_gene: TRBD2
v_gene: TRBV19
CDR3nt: TGTGCCAGTAGTCGACTAGCGGGGGGGCGCAATGAGCAGTTCTTC
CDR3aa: CASSRLAGGRNEQFF

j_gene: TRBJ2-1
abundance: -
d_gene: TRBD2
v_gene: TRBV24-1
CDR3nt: TGTGCCACCAGTGATTTGGAGACTAGCGGGGGGGCGGCTGAGCAGTTCTTC
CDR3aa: CATSDLETSGGAAEQFF

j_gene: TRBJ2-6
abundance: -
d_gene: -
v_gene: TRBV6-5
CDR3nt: TGTGCCAGCAGTTATGTGGCTGGGGCCAACGTCCTGACTTTC
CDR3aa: CASSYVAGANVLTF

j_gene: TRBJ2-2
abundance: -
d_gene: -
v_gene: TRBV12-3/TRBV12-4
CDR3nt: TGTGCCAGCAACAAAGGGGGTCCCGGGGAGCTGTTTTTT
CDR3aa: CASNKGGPGELFF

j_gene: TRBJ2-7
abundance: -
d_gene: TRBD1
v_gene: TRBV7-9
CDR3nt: TGTGCCAGCAGCATGGGACAGGCACAGCAGTACTTC
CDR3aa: CASSMGQAQQYF

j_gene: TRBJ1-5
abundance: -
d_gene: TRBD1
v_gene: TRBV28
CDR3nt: TGTGCCAGCAGTTCTCCTCAAACAGGGGTGGGGCATTTT
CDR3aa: CASSSPQTGVGHF

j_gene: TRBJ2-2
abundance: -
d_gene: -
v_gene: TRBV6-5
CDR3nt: TGTGCCAGCCGACGACAGCGTAACACCGGGGAGCTGTTTTTT
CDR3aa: CASRRQRNTGELFF

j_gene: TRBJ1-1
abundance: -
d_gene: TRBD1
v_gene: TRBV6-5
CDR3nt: TGTGCCAGCAGACCCCCCGACAGGGGGGGCACTGAAGCTTTCTTT
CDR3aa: CASRPPDRGGTEAFF

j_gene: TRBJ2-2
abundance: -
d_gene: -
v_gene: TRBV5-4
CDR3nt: TGTGCCAGCAGCTTGCAACCTGGCGGGGAGCTGTTTTTT
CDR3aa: CASSLQPGGELFF

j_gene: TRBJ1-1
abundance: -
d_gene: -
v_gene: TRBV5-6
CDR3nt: TGTGCCAGCAGCCAAAGGTCCACTGAAGCTTTCTTT
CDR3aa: CASSQRSTEAFF

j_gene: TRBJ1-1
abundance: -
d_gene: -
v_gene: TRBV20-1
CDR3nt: TGCAGTGCTAGTAATAAGGGAATGAACACTGAAGCTTTCTTT
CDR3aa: CSASNKGMNTEAFF

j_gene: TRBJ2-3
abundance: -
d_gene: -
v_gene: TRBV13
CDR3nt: TGTGCCAGCAGCTTCACCACGTCAGATACGCAGTATTTT
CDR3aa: CASSFTTSDTQYF

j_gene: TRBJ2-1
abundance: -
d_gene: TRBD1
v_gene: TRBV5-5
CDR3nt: TGTGCCAGCACGGACAGGGCCTACAATGAGCAGTTCTTC
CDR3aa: CASTDRAYNEQFF

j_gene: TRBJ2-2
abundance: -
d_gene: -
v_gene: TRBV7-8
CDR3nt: TGTGCCAGCAGCTTAATGACAGTCATGAACACCGGGGAGCTGTTTTTT
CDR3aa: CASSLMTVMNTGELFF

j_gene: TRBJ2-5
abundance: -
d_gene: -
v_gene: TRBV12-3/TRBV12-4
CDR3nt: TGTGCCTTCAGCTGGGAGACCCAGTACTTC
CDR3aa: CAFSWETQYF

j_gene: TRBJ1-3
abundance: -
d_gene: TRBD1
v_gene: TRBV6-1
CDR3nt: TGTGCCAGCAGTGAAGTTAGGACAGGCCTTATTAGCTCTGGAAACACCATATATTTT
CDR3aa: CASSEVRTGLISSGNTIYF

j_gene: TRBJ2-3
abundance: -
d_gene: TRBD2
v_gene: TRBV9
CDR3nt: TGTGCCAGCAGCGCGGGACTAGCGGGGGGGTTGGCAGATACGCAGTATTTT
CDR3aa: CASSAGLAGGLADTQYF

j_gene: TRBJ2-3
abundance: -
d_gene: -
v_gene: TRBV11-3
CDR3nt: TGTGCCAGCAGCCGAGAGTCGGGGACAGATACGCAGTATTTT
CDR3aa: CASSRESGTDTQYF

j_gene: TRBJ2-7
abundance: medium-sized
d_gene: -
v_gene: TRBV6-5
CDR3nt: TGTGCCAGCAGATCCGGGACGGAGTTTCCCTACGAGCAGTACTTC
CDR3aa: CASRSGTEFPYEQYF

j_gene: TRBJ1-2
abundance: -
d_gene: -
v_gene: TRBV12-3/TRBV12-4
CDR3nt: TGTGCCAGCAGGCTCGGGGCAGGGTATGGCTACACCTTC
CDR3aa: CASRLGAGYGYTF

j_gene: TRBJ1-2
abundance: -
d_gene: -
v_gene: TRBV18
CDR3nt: TGTGCCAGCTCCCCGGAGACTTATGGCTACACCTTC
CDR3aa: CASSPETYGYTF

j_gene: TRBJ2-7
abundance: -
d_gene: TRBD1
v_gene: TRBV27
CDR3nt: TGTGCCAGCAGTTTTCGGACAGGGTTGAGCTCCTACGAGCAGTACTTC
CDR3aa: CASSFRTGLSSYEQYF

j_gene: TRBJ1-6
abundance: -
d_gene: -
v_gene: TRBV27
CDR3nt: TGTGCCAGCAGTTCGCTTCAGGGGCGAAATTCACCCCTCCACTTT
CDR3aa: CASSSLQGRNSPLHF

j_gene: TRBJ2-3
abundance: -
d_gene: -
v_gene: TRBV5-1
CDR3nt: TGCGCCAGCAGCTTGGCAGGTTACACAGATACGCAGTATTTT
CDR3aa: CASSLAGYTDTQYF

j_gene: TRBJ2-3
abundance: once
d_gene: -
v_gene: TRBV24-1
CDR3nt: TGTGCCACCAGTGATTATAGCGGTTCAGCCACAGATACGCAGTATTTT
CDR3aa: CATSDYSGSATDTQYF

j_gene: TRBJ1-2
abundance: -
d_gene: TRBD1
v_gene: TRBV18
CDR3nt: TGTGCCAGCTCACAGAACAGGGGGCCCGGTGGCTACACCTTC
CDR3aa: CASSQNRGPGGYTF

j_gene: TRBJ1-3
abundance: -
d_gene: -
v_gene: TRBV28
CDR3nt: TGTGCCAGCAGTTTGAGAAGGGGGGATTCCTCTGGAAACACCATATATTTT
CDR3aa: CASSLRRGDSSGNTIYF

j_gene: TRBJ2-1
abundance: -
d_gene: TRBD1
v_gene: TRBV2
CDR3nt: TGTGCCAGCAGTCGATCCGGACAGGGGGGCAATGAGCAGTTCTTC
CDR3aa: CASSRSGQGGNEQFF

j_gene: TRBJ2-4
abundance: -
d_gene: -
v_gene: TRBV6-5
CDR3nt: TGTGCCAGCAGTTCGGACGGCCTGAAAAACATTCAGTACTTC
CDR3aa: CASSSDGLKNIQYF

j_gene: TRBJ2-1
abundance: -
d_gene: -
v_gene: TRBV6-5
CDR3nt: TGTGCCAGCAGTCGGCAGAGGCAGGGATATGAGCAGTTCTTC
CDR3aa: CASSRQRQGYEQFF

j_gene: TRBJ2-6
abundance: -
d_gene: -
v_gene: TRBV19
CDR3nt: TGTGCCAGTAGTTCGGGAAAAGGTGGGGCCAACGTCCTGACTTTC
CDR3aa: CASSSGKGGANVLTF

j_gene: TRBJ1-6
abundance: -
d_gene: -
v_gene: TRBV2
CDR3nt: TGTGCCAGCAGTGAGGAGTTAGGGAATTCACCCCTCCACTTT
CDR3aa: CASSEELGNSPLHF

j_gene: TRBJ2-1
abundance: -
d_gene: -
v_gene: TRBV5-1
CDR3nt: TGCGCCAGCAGCTTGGGTGGGCCCTACAATGAGCAGTTCTTC
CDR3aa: CASSLGGPYNEQFF

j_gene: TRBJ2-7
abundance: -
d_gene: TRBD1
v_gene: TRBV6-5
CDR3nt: TGTGCCTCCTTAGGGGGCCCCTTTTATTACTTC
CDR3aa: CASLGGPFYYF

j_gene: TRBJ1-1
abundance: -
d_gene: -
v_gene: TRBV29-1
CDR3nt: TGCAGCGTTCGGGGGTCCTGGAACACTGAAGCTTTCTTT
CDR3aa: CSVRGSWNTEAFF

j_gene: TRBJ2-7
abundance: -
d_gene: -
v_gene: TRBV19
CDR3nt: TGTGCCAGTAGTATAGATCCGACCCTCGGCGCCTACGAGCAGTACTTC
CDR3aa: CASSIDPTLGAYEQYF

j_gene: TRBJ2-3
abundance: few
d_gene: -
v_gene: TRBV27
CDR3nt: TGTGCCAGCAGTTTTTGGAGCACAGATACGCAGTATTTT
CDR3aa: CASSFWSTDTQYF

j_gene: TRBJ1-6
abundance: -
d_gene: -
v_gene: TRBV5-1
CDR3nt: TGCGCCAGCAGCTTGGAGGCAGTCGCCTATAATTCACCCCTCCACTTT
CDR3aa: CASSLEAVAYNSPLHF

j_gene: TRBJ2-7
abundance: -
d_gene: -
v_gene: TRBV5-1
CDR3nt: TGCGCCAGCAGCTTCGGATACAACTACGAGCAGTACTTC
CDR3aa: CASSFGYNYEQYF

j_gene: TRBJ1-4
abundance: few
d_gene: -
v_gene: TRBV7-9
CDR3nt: TGTGCCAGCAGCTTAGAAGGGGCCGCTGAAAAACTGTTTTTT
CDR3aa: CASSLEGAAEKLFF

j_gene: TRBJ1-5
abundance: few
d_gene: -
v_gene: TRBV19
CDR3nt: TGTGCCAGTAGTCCTGGGACGTATAGCAATCAGCCCCAGCATTTT
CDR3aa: CASSPGTYSNQPQHF

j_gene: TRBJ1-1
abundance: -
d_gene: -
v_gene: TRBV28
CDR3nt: TGTGCCAGCACCTCGTGGGCGGTTGAAGCTTTCTTT
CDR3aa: CASTSWAVEAFF

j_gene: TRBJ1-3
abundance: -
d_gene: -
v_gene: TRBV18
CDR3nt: TGTGCCAGCTCACCACCAGGTCACTCTGGAAACACCATATATTTT
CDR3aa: CASSPPGHSGNTIYF

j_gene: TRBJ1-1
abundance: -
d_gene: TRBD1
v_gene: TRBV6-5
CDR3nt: TGTGCCAGCAACCTGGACAGGAGATATGAAGCTTTCTTT
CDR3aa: CASNLDRRYEAFF

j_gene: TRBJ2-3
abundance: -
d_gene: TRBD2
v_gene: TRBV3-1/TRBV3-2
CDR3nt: TGTGCCAGCAGCCTCTATCTAGCGGGGGGCACAGATACGCAGTATTTT
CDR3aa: CASSLYLAGGTDTQYF

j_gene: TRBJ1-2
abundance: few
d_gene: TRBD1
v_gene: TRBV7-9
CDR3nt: TGTGCCAGCAGCTCCGGGACAGGGTTATATGGCTACACCTTC
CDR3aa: CASSSGTGLYGYTF

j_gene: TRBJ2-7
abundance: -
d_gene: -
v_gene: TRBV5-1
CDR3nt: TGCGCCAGCAGCCTCCTCCTCGAGCAGTACTTC
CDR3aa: CASSLLLEQYF